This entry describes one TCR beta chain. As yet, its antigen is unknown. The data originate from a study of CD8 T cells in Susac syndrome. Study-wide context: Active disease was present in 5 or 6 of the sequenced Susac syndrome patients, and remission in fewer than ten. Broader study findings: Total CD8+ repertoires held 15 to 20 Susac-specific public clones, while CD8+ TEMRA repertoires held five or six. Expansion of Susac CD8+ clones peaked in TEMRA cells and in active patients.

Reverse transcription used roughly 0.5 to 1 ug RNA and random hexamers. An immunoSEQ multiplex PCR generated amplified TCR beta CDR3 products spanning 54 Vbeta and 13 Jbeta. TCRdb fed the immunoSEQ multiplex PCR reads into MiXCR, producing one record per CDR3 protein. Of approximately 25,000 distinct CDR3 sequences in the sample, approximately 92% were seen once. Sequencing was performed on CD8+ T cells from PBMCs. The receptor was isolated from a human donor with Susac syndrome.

The CDR3 DNA follows: TGTGCCAGCAGCTTACTTAGGTTAGGAGCTAATGAAAAACTGTTTTTT. This translates into CASSLLRLGANEKLFF. V gene TRBV7-2 combines with J gene TRBJ1-4; D unclear. This CDR3 has 16 residues. V lost 2 bases and J lost 3, with 13 bases in between. Germline assignment: CDR1 SGHTA and CDR2 FQGNSA.